The 5 T cell receptor beta chains presented below share a single source sample, sequenced in a study of CD8 T cells in ankylosing spondylitis. In TCRdb, the 5' RACE reads were re-called with MiXCR into one record per CDR3 protein. The sample shows about 240,000 distinct CDR3 sequences, around 7.8% of them seen only once. The sequenced sample consisted of blood, either unsorted or a sorted T cell fraction (not recorded which). Every receptor here comes from a male donor with ankylosing spondylitis or in good health (not recorded which).

This clonotype was counted a single time. This may come from a read error, since a much larger clone is one base off. The chain joins TRBV10-3 to TRBJ2-2; the match to TRBD2 covers 7 bases. V was pared by 4 bases and J by 3 bases, with 5 bases of the junction left unmatched. The CDR3 spans 15 residues. In germline, CDR1 is ENHRY, CDR2 SYGVKD. This chain's CDR3 is CAISAGGVDTGELFF. The CDR3 DNA reads as TGTGCCATCAGTGCGGGGGGAGTGGACACCGGGGAGCTGTTTTTT.

This clonotype was seen at least ten times. The J gene is TRBJ2-1, the V gene TRBV12-3 or TRBV12-4; D not resolved. The ends were cut back, 2 bases at V and 9 bases at J, with 5 bases in the middle. The CDR3 is made up of 11 amino acids. CDR3 amino acids: CASSLLSEQFF. In nucleotides, the CDR3 is TGTGCCAGCAGTTTACTGAGTGAGCAGTTCTTC.

This clonotype was counted at least ten times. The chain uses TRBV6-5 and TRBJ1-1; D is unresolved. The V gene lost 1 base and the J gene lost 1 base, with 7 bases spanning the gap. There are 14 residues in the CDR3. The germline V gene encodes CDR1 MNHEY and CDR2 SVGAGI. CDR3 sequence reads: CASSYFGQNTEAFF. DNA of the CDR3: TGTGCCAGCAGTTACTTCGGCCAGAACACTGAAGCTTTCTTT.

This clonotype occurred many times. The genes are TRBV6-4 and TRBJ2-1; 10 bases are shared with TRBD1. The CDR3 consists of 14 residues. V was pared by 3 bases and J by 8 bases, with 4 bases of the junction left unmatched. Germline CDR1 MRHNA, CDR2 SNTAGT. CDR3 amino acids: CASSEGTGVDEQFF. The DNA of the CDR3 is TGTGCCAGCAGTGAGGGGACAGGGGTCGATGAGCAGTTCTTC.

In this sample, this clonotype turned up many times. V and J are TRBV20-1 and TRBJ2-5; the D gene could be TRBD1 or TRBD2 (7 bases each). The CDR3 runs 14 residues. Germline-derived CDR1 and CDR2 are DFQATT and SNEGSKA (reference sequence). V was clipped by 2 bases and J by 5 bases, with 15 bases between them. DNA for the CDR3: TGCAGTGCTAGAACGAACAGGGGAGGGGAGACCCAGTACTTC. Protein product: CSARTNRGGETQYF.